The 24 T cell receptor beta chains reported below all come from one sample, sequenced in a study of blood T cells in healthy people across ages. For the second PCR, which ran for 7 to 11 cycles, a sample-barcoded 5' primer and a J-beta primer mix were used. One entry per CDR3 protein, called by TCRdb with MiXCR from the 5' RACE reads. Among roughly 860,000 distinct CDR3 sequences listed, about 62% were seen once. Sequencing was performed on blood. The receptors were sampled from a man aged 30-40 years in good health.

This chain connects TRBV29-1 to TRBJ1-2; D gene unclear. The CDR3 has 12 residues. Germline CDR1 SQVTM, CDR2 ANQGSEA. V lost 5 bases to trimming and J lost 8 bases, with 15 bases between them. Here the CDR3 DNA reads TGCAGCGTTCCGGGATCGGGTCTGGGCTACACCTTC. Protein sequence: CSVPGSGLGYTF.

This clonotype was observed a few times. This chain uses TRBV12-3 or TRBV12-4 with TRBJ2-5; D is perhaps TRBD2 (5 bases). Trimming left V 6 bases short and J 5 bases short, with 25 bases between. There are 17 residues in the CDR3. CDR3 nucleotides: TGTGCCAGCAGCTCCCCACCCGGCGAGGGCTTCGTCGAGACCCAGTACTTC. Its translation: CASSSPPGEGFVETQYF.

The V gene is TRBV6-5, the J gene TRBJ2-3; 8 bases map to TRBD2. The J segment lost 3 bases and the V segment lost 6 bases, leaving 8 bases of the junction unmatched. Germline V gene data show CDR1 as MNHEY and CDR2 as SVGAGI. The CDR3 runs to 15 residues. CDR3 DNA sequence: TGTGCCAGCAGCCACCGGGGGGGCTGGACAGATACGCAGTATTTT. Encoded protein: CASSHRGGWTDTQYF.

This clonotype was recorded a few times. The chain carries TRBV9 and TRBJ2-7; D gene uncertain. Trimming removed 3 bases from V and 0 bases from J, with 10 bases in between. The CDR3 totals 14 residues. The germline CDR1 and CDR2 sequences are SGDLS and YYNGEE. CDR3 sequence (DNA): TGTGCCAGCAGCGCCAAATCTTACTCCTACGAGCAGTACTTC. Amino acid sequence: CASSAKSYSYEQYF.

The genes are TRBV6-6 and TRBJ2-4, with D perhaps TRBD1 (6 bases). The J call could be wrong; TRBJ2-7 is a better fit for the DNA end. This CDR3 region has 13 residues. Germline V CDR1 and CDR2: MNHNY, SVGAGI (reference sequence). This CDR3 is CASRDRLLYEQYF. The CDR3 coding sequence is TGTGCCAGCAGGGACAGATTACTCTACGAGCAGTACTTC.

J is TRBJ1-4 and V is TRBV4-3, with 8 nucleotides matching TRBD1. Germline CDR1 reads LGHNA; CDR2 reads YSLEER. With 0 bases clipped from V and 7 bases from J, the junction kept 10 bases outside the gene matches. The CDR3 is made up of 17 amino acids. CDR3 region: CASSQDVTTGGGEKLFF. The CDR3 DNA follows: TGCGCCAGCAGCCAAGATGTAACTACAGGGGGTGGTGAAAAACTGTTTTTT.

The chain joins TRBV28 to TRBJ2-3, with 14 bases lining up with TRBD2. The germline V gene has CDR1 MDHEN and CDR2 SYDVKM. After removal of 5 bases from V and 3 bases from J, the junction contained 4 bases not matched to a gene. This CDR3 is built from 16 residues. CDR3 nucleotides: TGTGCCAGCAGTCAGGGGACTAGCGGGAGAACAGATACGCAGTATTTT. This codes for CASSQGTSGRTDTQYF. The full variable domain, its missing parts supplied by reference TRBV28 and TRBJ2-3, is DVKVTQSSRYLVKRTGEKVFLECVQDMDHENMFWYRQDPGLGLRLIYFSYDVKMKEKGDIPEGYSVSREKKERFSLILESASTNQTSMYLCASSQGTSGRTDTQYFGPGTRLTVL.

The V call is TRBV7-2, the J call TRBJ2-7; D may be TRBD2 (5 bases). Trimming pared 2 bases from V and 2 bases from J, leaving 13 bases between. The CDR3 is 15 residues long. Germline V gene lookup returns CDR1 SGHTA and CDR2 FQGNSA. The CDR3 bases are TGTGCCAGCAGCTTACAAACGGGAAAAACCTACGAGCAGTACTTC. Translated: CASSLQTGKTYEQYF.

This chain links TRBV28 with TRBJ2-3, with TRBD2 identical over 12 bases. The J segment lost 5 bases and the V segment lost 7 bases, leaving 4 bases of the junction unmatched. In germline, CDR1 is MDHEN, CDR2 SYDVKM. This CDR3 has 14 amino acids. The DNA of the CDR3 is TGTGCCAGCACTAGCGGGGGGGCCGGAGATACGCAGTATTTT. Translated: CASTSGGAGDTQYF. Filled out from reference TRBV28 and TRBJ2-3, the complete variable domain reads DVKVTQSSRYLVKRTGEKVFLECVQDMDHENMFWYRQDPGLGLRLIYFSYDVKMKEKGDIPEGYSVSREKKERFSLILESASTNQTSMYLCASTSGGAGDTQYFGPGTRLTVL.

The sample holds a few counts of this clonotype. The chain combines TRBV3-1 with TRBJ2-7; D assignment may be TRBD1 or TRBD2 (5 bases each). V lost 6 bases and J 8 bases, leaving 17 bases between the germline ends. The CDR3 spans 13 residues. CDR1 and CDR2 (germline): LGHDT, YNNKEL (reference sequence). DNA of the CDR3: TGTGCCAGCAGTCGAGATGACAGCGGAAAGCAGTACTTC. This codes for CASSRDDSGKQYF.

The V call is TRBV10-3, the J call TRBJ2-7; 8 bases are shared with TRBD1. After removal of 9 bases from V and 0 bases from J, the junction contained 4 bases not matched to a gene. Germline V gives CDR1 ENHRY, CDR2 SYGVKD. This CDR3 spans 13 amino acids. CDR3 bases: TGTGCCATGACCGGGACAGGCTCCTACGAGCAGTACTTC. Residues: CAMTGTGSYEQYF.

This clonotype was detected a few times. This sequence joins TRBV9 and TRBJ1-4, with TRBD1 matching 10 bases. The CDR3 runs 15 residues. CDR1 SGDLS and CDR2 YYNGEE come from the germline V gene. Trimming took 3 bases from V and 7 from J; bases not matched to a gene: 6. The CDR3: CASSGTGGFGEKLFF. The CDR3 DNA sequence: TGTGCCAGCAGCGGGACAGGGGGGTTTGGTGAAAAACTGTTTTTT. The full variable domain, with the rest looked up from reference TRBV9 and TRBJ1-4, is DSGVTQTPKHLITATGQRVTLRCSPRSGDLSVYWYQQSLDQGLQFLIQYYNGEERAKGNILERFSAQQFPDLHSELNLSSLELGDSALYFCASSGTGGFGEKLFFGSGTQLSVL.

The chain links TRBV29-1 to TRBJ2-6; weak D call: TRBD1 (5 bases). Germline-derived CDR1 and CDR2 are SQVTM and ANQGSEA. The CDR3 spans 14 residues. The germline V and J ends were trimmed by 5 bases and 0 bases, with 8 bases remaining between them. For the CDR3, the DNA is TGCAGCGTTCTGGACAACTCTGGGGCCAACGTCCTGACTTTC. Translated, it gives CSVLDNSGANVLTF.

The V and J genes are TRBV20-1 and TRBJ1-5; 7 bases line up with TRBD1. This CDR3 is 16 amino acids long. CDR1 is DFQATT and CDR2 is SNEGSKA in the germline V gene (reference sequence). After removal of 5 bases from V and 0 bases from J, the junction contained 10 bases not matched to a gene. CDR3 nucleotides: TGCAGTGCTGGACAAACAGGGGTCGGTAGCAATCAGCCCCAGCATTTT. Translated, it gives CSAGQTGVGSNQPQHF.

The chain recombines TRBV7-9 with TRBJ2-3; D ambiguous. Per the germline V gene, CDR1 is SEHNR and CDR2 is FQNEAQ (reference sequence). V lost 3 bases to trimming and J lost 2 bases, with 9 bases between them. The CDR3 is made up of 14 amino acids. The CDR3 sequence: CASSFLLSTDTQYF. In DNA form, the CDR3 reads TGTGCCAGCAGCTTTTTGCTATCCACAGATACGCAGTATTTT.

The chain's CDR3 is CSARVGTGTDTQYF. The CDR3, as DNA: TGCAGTGCTAGGGTCGGGACAGGGACAGATACGCAGTATTTT. The V and J genes are TRBV20-1 and TRBJ2-3, with 9 bases that match TRBD1. Looked up from germline, CDR1 is DFQATT and CDR2 is SNEGSKA (reference sequence). V lost 3 bases and J lost 3; bases outside the gene matches: 4. The CDR3 sequence is 14 residues long.

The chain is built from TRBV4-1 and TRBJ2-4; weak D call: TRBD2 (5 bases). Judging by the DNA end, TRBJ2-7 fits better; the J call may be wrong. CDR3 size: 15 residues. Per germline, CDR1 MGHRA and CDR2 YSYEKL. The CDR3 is CASSQGEGPIYEQYF. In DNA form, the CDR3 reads TGCGCCAGCAGCCAAGGCGAGGGCCCCATCTACGAGCAGTACTTC.

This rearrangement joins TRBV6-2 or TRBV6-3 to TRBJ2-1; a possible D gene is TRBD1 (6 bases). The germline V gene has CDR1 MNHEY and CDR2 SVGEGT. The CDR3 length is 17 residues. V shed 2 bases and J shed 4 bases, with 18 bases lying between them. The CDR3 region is CASSYPYGAGVYNEQFF. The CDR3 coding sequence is TGTGCCAGCAGTTACCCCTACGGGGCAGGGGTTTACAATGAGCAGTTCTTC.

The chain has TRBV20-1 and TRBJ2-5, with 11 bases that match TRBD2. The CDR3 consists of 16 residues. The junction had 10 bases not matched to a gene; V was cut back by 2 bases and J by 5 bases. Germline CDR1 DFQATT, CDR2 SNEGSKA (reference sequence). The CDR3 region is CSARPYSGGAGETQYF. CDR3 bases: TGCAGTGCTAGACCGTATAGCGGGGGGGCCGGGGAGACCCAGTACTTC.

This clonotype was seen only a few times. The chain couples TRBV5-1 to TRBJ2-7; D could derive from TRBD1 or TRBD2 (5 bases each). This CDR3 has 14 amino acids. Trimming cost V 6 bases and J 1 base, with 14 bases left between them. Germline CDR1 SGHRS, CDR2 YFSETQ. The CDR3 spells CASTFTGGSYEQYF. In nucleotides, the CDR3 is TGCGCCAGCACCTTTACTGGGGGTTCCTACGAGCAGTACTTC.

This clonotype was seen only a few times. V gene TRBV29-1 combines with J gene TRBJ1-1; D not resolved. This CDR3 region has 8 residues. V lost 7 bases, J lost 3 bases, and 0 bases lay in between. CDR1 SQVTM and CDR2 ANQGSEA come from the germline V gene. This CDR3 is CSDTEAFF. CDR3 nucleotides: TGCAGCGACACTGAAGCTTTCTTT.

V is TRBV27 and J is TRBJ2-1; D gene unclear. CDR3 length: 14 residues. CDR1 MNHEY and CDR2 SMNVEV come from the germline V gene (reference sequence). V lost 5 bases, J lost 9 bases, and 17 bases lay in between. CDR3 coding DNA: TGTGCCAGCAGTGGCGGCCAAGGGTTGGCTGAGCAGTTCTTC. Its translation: CASSGGQGLAEQFF.

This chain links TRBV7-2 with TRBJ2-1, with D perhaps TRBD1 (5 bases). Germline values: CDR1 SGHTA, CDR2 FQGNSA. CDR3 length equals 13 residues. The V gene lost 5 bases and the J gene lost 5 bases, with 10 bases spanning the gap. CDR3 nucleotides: TGTGCCAGCAGCGTAGAACAGGACAATGAGCAGTTCTTC. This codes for CASSVEQDNEQFF.

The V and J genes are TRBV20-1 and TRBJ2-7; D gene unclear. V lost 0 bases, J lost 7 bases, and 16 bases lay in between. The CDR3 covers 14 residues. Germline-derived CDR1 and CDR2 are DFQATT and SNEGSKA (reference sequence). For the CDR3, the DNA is TGCAGTGCTAGAGATCTAAGCTCCTACAATGAGCAGTACTTC. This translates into CSARDLSSYNEQYF.